This T cell receptor (beta chain) was identified in a study of blood T cells in healthy people across ages. Primers used in a second PCR of roughly 6 to 12 cycles were a sample-barcoded 5' primer and a J-beta primer mix. TCRdb independently ran MiXCR on the 5' RACE reads; one entry per CDR3 protein. The sample holds some 760,000 distinct CDR3 sequences; roughly 25% are singletons and the top ten take more than 8.5%. The CDR3 length is 13 residues. Germline assignment: CDR1 SGHKS and CDR2 YYEKEE (reference sequence). V shed 3 bases and J 9 bases; nucleotides not matched to a gene: 4. This clonotype was counted a single time. The data were also submitted as part of a second study, on T cells of mothers and their children. That investigation notes: The M1S primer of the second PCR added sample barcodes and 2-4 random nucleotides.

The specimen sequenced was blood. The gene calls are TRBV5-5 and TRBJ2-2; 8 nucleotides agree with TRBD1. This clonotype was obtained from a boy aged 5-17 years in good health. Written as DNA, the CDR3 is TGTGCCAGCAGCTCGACAGGGGCCCGGGAGCTGTTTTTT. Amino acid sequence: CASSSTGARELFF.